This TCR beta chain originates from a study of cytomegalovirus exposure and HLA in healthy donors. Points from the study as a whole: Exclusion applied to some V segments, including TRBV6-2 and TRBV6-3, as they were indistinguishable. As a later analysis revealed, most CMV-associated TCR beta chains appeared HLA-restricted. Analyses of presence and absence presupposed an approximately uniform sequencing depth across donors. It was shown in a later analysis that HLA-associated TCR beta chains were more clonally expanded than other, equally common chains.

The CDR3 is made up of 14 amino acids. CDR1 SQVTM and CDR2 ANQGSEA come from the germline V gene. The ends lost 4 bases at V and 4 bases at J; junction bases unmatched: 9. About this clone: What it recognizes is unknown.

PCR was performed using 60 Vbeta and 13 Jbeta primers. Sequencing used immunoSEQ multiplex PCR; TCRdb keeps in-frame clones, though not all of them. Found here are approximately 170,000 clones, roughly 79% of them singletons; the top ten hold approximately 1.5%. V usage is TRBV29-1 and J usage is TRBJ1-1; 7 bases fit TRBD1. Sequencing was carried out using PBMCs. This TCR was recovered from a man between 40 and 49 years old in good health and CMV-seronegative. The CDR3 spells CSVGVFRGVTEAFF. The CDR3 region has the DNA TGCAGCGTTGGTGTGTTCAGGGGGGTCACTGAAGCTTTCTTT.